The entry below describes one T cell receptor beta chain. These data are taken from a study of blood T cell repertoires in COVID-19. Some clones are missing from TCRdb's copy, which holds only in-frame ones; the method was immunoSEQ multiplex PCR. Of 100,000 to 150,000 clones listed, approximately 87% are singletons. Germline CDR1 and CDR2: LNHNV and YYDKDF (reference sequence). The V end lost 5 bases, the J end lost 3 bases, and 19 bases lay between the germline ends. The CDR3 runs to 16 residues. The V call is TRBV15, the J call TRBJ1-2, with D possibly matching TRBD1 (6 bases). This sequence was found in a man in his fifties with acute or convalescent COVID-19. Sequencing input: peripheral blood. The DNA of the CDR3 is TGTGCCACCAGCCCCACCCGGGGGGGGGCTTACTATGGCTACACCTTC. Protein: CATSPTRGGAYYGYTF.